The following is a TCR beta chain sequence with its context. The sample is drawn from a study of cytomegalovirus exposure and HLA in healthy donors. A multiplex PCR was run with 60 Vbeta primers and 13 Jbeta primers. TCRdb keeps only in-frame clones here, not all; method: immunoSEQ multiplex PCR. The profile shows around 120,000 clones, about 70% of them singletons. Germline V gene lookup returns CDR1 SGHRS and CDR2 YFSETQ. V was pared by 7 bases and J by 11 bases, with 13 bases of the junction left unmatched. The CDR3 runs 13 residues. Sequencing used PBMCs. The chain couples TRBV5-1 to TRBJ1-1; 8 bases are shared with TRBD1. This TCR was sampled from a woman in her sixties or seventies in good health and CMV-seropositive. The CDR3 region has the DNA TGCGCCAGCCGCCTCAACCCCGGACAGGGTGCTTTCTTT. Translated, it gives CASRLNPGQGAFF.